This TCR beta chain was documented in a study of OX40 agonist ivuxolimab in advanced cancers. From germline, CDR1 is LGHNA and CDR2 YNFKEQ. The CDR3 runs to 19 residues. V lost 4 bases to trimming and J lost 8 bases; unmatched junction nucleotides: 16. Assay used: immunoSEQ multiplex PCR; TCRdb lists only in-frame clones, some missing. The sample consists of tens of thousands of clones, 88% of them appearing once. The TCR originated in an adult with an advanced solid tumor such as melanoma, head and neck, liver or kidney cancer. The rearrangement uses TRBV4-2 and TRBJ2-1, with TRBD2 matching over 14 bases. The starting material was CD4+ or CD8+ T cells sorted from blood, obtained in a trial of the OX40 agonist ivuxolimab. CDR3 sequence reads: CASSRPSFPTSGRGDEQFF. The DNA for the CDR3 is TGTGCCAGCAGCCGGCCAAGTTTCCCGACTAGCGGGAGGGGAGATGAGCAGTTCTTC.